The 21 T cell receptor beta chains reported below all come from one sample, sequenced in a study of OX40 agonist ivuxolimab in advanced cancers. TCRdb keeps only in-frame clones here, not all; method: immunoSEQ multiplex PCR. Of around 84,000 clones in the sample, less than 95% were seen once. Sequenced material: CD4+ or CD8+ T cells sorted from blood, taken in a trial of the OX40 agonist ivuxolimab. The receptors derive from an adult with an advanced solid tumor such as melanoma, head and neck, liver or kidney cancer.

The chain couples TRBV5-1 to TRBJ2-7; D call uncertain. Germline CDR1 SGHRS, CDR2 YFSETQ. This CDR3 has 13 amino acids. Trimming took off 0 bases at V and 7 bases at J, with 11 bases between the two ends. CDR3 amino acids: CASSLDRTGEQYF. The DNA of the CDR3 is TGCGCCAGCAGCTTGGACCGAACCGGGGAGCAGTACTTC.

The chain recombines TRBV7-2 with TRBJ2-7; TRBD1 might be the D (5 bases). In germline, CDR1 is SGHTA, CDR2 FQGNSA. V was trimmed by 2 bases and J by 5 bases, leaving 13 bases between them. This CDR3 spans 14 amino acids. CDR3: CASSLLGPRDEQYF. For the CDR3, the DNA is TGTGCCAGCAGCTTATTGGGGCCTCGGGACGAGCAGTACTTC.

This chain joins TRBV19 and TRBJ1-2, with D possibly matching TRBD1 (6 bases). Looked up from germline, CDR1 is LNHDA and CDR2 is SQIVND (reference sequence). There are 14 residues in the CDR3. Trimming left V 1 base short and J 4 bases short, with 10 bases between. CDR3 protein: CASSIVRGGYGYTF. Here the CDR3 DNA reads TGTGCCAGTAGTATAGTCAGAGGGGGCTATGGCTACACCTTC. Complete variable domain (other parts from reference TRBV19 and TRBJ1-2): DGGITQSPKYLFRKEGQNVTLSCEQNLNHDAMYWYRQDPGQGLRLIYYSQIVNDFQKGDIAEGYSVSREKKESFPLTVTSAQKNPTAFYLCASSIVRGGYGYTFGSGTRLTVV.

V gene TRBV27 combines with J gene TRBJ2-7, with D possibly matching TRBD1 (6 bases). Germline CDR1 reads MNHEY; CDR2 reads SMNVEV (reference sequence). The CDR3 spans 14 residues. Trimming took 4 bases from V and 5 from J, leaving 15 bases between them. In DNA form, the CDR3 reads TGTGCCAGCAGTTCGGCTGGGGGCAGAGACGAGCAGTACTTC. Protein product: CASSSAGGRDEQYF.

The chain recombines TRBV9 with TRBJ2-3; 12 bases agree with TRBD2. Germline assignment: CDR1 SGDLS and CDR2 YYNGEE. Trimming removed 0 bases from V and 4 bases from J; junction bases left unmatched: 9. This CDR3 is built from 18 residues. The CDR3 bases are TGTGCCAGCAGCGTAGCTACGCTAGCGGGGGGGTCCGCAGATACGCAGTATTTT. This translates into CASSVATLAGGSADTQYF.

The chain carries TRBV13 and TRBJ1-2; D gene unclear. The germline gives CDR1 PRHDT, CDR2 FYEKMQ (reference sequence). V was cut by 4 bases and J by 2 bases, with 14 bases left in between. CDR3 length: 15 amino acids. The CDR3 loop reads CASSSKVELNYGYTF. The DNA of the CDR3 is TGTGCCAGCAGCTCGAAAGTTGAGCTAAACTATGGCTACACCTTC.

The J gene is TRBJ2-7, the V gene TRBV2; weak D call: TRBD2 (6 bases). V lost 5 bases to trimming and J lost 0 bases, with 11 bases between them. Germline loops: CDR1 SNHLY, CDR2 FYNNEI. The CDR3 loop spans 14 amino acids. CDR3 in DNA: TGTGCCAGCAGTCGCGGGGCCATCTCCTACGAGCAGTACTTC. Protein product: CASSRGAISYEQYF.

The chain carries TRBV7-2 and TRBJ1-2, with D hard to call. This CDR3 contains 17 residues. V gave up 1 base and J gave up 1 base, with 16 bases separating them. CDR1 is SGHTA and CDR2 is FQGNSA in the germline V gene. The CDR3 sequence: CASSLVPRPGNNYGYTF. CDR3 coding DNA: TGTGCCAGCAGCTTAGTCCCCCGTCCAGGAAATAACTATGGCTACACCTTC.

The chain employs TRBV27 and TRBJ1-5, with a weak D call TRBD1 (5 bases). CDR3 length equals 13 residues. Germline lookup yields CDR1 MNHEY and CDR2 SMNVEV (reference sequence). Trimming took 4 bases from V and 2 from J, leaving 6 bases between them. Here the CDR3 DNA reads TGTGCCAGCAGTTGGGGGGGCAATCAGCCCCAGCATTTT. Its protein is CASSWGGNQPQHF.

The chain links TRBV7-9 to TRBJ1-2; D gene uncertain. CDR1 and CDR2 (germline): SEHNR, FQNEAQ (reference sequence). Between the trimmed V and J ends, which lost 5 bases and 4 bases, there was a span of 14 bases. The CDR3 has 14 amino acids. The CDR3 DNA reads as TGTGCCAGCAGCCCCCCCAGTAGACTCTATGGCTACACCTTC. This encodes CASSPPSRLYGYTF.

This sequence joins TRBV19 and TRBJ2-5, with D possibly matching TRBD1 (5 bases). Trimming pared 3 bases from V and 2 bases from J, leaving 13 bases between. Germline values: CDR1 LNHDA, CDR2 SQIVND (reference sequence). The CDR3 has 15 residues. Written as DNA, the CDR3 is TGTGCCAGTAGTATTTTCAGGGCCGATCAAGAGACCCAGTACTTC. Protein product: CASSIFRADQETQYF. The full variable domain, in which reference TRBV19 and TRBJ2-5 provide the parts outside the CDR3, is DGGITQSPKYLFRKEGQNVTLSCEQNLNHDAMYWYRQDPGQGLRLIYYSQIVNDFQKGDIAEGYSVSREKKESFPLTVTSAQKNPTAFYLCASSIFRADQETQYFGPGTRLLVL.

The chain links TRBV11-2 to TRBJ1-2, with TRBD1 identical over 7 bases. The CDR3 covers 14 residues. The germline V gene encodes CDR1 SGHAT and CDR2 FQNNGV. V was clipped by 5 bases and J by 2 bases; unmatched bases: 5. DNA for the CDR3: TGTGCCAGCAGCAAGGGACAGTTCAACTATGGCTACACCTTC. Its translation is CASSKGQFNYGYTF.

The chain uses TRBV4-1 and TRBJ1-1, with D tentatively TRBD1 (6 bases). V was clipped by 4 bases and J by 5 bases, with 17 bases between them. This CDR3 contains 15 residues. Germline CDR1 is MGHRA and CDR2 is YSYEKL. CDR3 loop: CASSLLGGKNTEAFF. The CDR3 coding sequence is TGCGCCAGCAGCCTCCTAGGGGGGAAGAATACTGAAGCTTTCTTT.

This rearrangement joins TRBV7-6 to TRBJ2-3; no firm D call. Germline assignment: CDR1 SGHVS and CDR2 FNYEAQ. This CDR3 has 14 amino acids. The ends were cut back, 1 base at V and 7 bases at J, with 12 bases in the middle. CDR3 loop: CASSLGGALNTQYF. CDR3 bases: TGTGCCAGCAGCTTAGGTGGTGCTCTCAATACGCAGTATTTT.

V gene TRBV6-1 combines with J gene TRBJ1-5; D is ambiguous. The CDR3 contains 15 residues. The germline CDR1 and CDR2 sequences are MNHNS and SASEGT. Trimming removed 7 bases from V and 0 bases from J, with 13 bases in between. CDR3 in DNA: TGTGCCAGCAACGAGCGGGATTATAGCAATCAGCCCCAGCATTTT. It is translated as CASNERDYSNQPQHF.

The J gene is TRBJ2-1, the V gene TRBV12-5, with D possibly matching TRBD1 (6 bases). This CDR3 is built from 14 residues. Trimming took 4 bases from V and 5 from J, leaving 12 bases between them. Germline CDR1 reads LGHNT; CDR2 reads FRNRAP. The CDR3 loop is CASGSRQADNEQFF. CDR3 in DNA: TGTGCTAGTGGTTCTCGACAGGCGGACAATGAGCAGTTCTTC.

The V call is TRBV9, the J call TRBJ1-1, with D unresolved. The CDR3 has 13 residues. V lost 3 bases to trimming and J lost 5 bases, with 11 bases between them. The germline V gene has CDR1 SGDLS and CDR2 YYNGEE. The CDR3, as DNA: TGTGCCAGCAGCGCCTGGGGAGGGACTGAAGCTTTCTTT. Translated, it gives CASSAWGGTEAFF.

For the CDR3, the DNA is TGTGCCAGCAGCAATACCCCAGAAGCTTTCTTT. Protein: CASSNTPEAFF. The chain combines TRBV11-2 with TRBJ1-1; D is unresolved. Germline lookup yields CDR1 SGHAT and CDR2 FQNNGV. V was cut by 5 bases and J by 8 bases, with 9 bases left in between. The CDR3 runs 11 residues.

The genes are TRBV5-6 and TRBJ1-1, with D unclear. V dropped 0 bases and J dropped 1 base, with 4 bases sitting between them. Germline CDR1 SGHDT, CDR2 YYEEEE. The CDR3 spans 13 residues. CDR3 DNA sequence: TGTGCCAGCAGCTTGGGGGGGAACACTGAAGCTTTCTTT. It codes for CASSLGGNTEAFF. Supplemented by reference TRBV5-6 and TRBJ1-1, the full variable domain reads DAGVTQSPTHLIKTRGQQVTLRCSPKSGHDTVSWYQQALGQGPQFIFQYYEEEERQRGNFPDRFSGHQFPNYSSELNVNALLLGDSALYLCASSLGGNTEAFFGQGTRLTVV.

In nucleotides, the CDR3 is TGTGCCAGCAGCCAAACAGGCCTTAATTCACCCCTCCACTTT. Protein product: CASSQTGLNSPLHF. V gene TRBV7-9 combines with J gene TRBJ1-6; maybe TRBD1 (5 bases). Germline CDR1 and CDR2: SEHNR and FQNEAQ (reference sequence). V lost 5 bases and J 6 bases, leaving 11 bases between the germline ends. This CDR3 contains 14 residues.

This sequence joins TRBV7-9 and TRBJ1-4; the match to TRBD1 covers 7 bases. The CDR3 is 15 residues long. Looked up from germline, CDR1 is SEHNR and CDR2 is FQNEAQ (reference sequence). Trimming took 5 bases from V and 8 from J; bases not matched to a gene: 11. CDR3 DNA sequence: TGTGCCAGCAGCGCACTACAGGGGTACCTCGAAAAACTGTTTTTT. Translation gives CASSALQGYLEKLFF.